This T cell receptor (beta chain) was observed in a study of cytomegalovirus exposure and HLA in healthy donors. Study-wide findings and caveats: What a later analysis reportedly showed was that an Asian-associated ancestry cluster had fewer N-insertions than the approximately 720-donor mean. A missense variant in DCLRE1C was later tied to TCR beta V- and J-gene trimming.

With respect to this clone: The antigen is not known.

V gave up 11 bases and J gave up 2 bases; unmatched junction bases: 7. CDR3 length: 14 amino acids. The germline V gene encodes CDR1 LNHNV and CDR2 YYDKDF (reference sequence). Likely unrecorded immune exposures existed in these nominally healthy donors. 13 Jbeta primers and 60 Vbeta primers were used for the PCR. Original processing notes: The authors later counted about 80 million unique TCR beta chains, some 12 million of them shared. Method: immunoSEQ multiplex PCR; TCRdb's copy keeps in-frame clones and lacks some. V and J calls and clone size are as listed in that table; D and trimming were resolved from the DNA. Of roughly 130,000 clones listed, 75% to 85% were seen once; the top ten hold 1%.

The sequence was obtained from a man aged 35 to 55 in good health and CMV-seronegative. This sequence joins TRBV15 and TRBJ2-1; TRBD1 aligns across 9 bases. The sample comprised PBMCs. CDR3 coding DNA: TGTGCCTCTGGAAGGGACAGGGCCTACAATGAGCAGTTCTTC. It is translated as CASGRDRAYNEQFF.